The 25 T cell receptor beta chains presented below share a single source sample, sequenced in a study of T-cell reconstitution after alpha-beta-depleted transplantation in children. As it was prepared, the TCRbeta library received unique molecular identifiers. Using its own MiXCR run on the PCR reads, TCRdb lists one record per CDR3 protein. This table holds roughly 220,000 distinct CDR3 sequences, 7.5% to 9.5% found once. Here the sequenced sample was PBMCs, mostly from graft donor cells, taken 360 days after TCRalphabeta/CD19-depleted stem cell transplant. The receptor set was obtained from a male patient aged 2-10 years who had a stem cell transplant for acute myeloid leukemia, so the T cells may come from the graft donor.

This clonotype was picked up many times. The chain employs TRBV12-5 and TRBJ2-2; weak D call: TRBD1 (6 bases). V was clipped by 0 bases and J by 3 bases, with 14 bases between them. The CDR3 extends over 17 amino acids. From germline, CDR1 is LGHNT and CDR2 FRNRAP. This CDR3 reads CASGLVRQGTHTGELFF. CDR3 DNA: TGTGCTAGTGGTTTGGTCCGCCAGGGGACCCACACCGGGGAGCTGTTTTTT. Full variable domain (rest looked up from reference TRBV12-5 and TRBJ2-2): DARVTQTPRHKVTEMGQEVTMRCQPILGHNTVFWYRQTMMQGLELLAYFRNRAPLDDSGMPKDRFSAEMPDATLATLKIQPSEPRDSAVYFCASGLVRQGTHTGELFFGEGSRLTVL.

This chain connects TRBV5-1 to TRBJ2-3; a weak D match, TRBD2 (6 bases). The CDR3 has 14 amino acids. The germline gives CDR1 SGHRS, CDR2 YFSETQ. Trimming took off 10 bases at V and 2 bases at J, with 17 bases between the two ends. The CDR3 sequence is CAGRDSSLTDTQYF. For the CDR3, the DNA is TGCGCCGGCCGGGACTCGTCCCTCACAGATACGCAGTATTTT.

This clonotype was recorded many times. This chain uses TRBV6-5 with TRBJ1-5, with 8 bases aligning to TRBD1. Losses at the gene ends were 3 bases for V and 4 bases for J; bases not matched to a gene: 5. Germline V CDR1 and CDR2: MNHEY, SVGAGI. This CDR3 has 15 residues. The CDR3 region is CASSYNRGFNQPQHF. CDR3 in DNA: TGTGCCAGCAGTTATAACAGGGGGTTTAATCAGCCCCAGCATTTT.

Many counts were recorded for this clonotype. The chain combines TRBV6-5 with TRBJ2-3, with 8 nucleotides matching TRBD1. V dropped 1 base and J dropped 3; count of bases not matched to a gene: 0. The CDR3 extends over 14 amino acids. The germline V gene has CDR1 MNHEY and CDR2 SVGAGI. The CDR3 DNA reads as TGTGCCAGCAGTTACTGGACAGGGACAGATACGCAGTATTTT. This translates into CASSYWTGTDTQYF.

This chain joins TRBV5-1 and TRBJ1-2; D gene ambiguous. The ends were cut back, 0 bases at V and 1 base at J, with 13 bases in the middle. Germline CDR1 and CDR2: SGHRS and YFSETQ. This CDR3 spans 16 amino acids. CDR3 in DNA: TGCGCCAGCAGCTTGGCCGGAAAGGACCTTAACTATGGCTACACCTTC. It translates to CASSLAGKDLNYGYTF.

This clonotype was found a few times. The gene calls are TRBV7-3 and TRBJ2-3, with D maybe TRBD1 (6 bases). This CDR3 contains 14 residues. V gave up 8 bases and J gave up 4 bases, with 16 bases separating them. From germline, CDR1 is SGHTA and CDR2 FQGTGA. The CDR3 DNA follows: TGTGCCAGCTCCCAGCAGGGGTTGTCAGATACGCAGTATTTT. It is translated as CASSQQGLSDTQYF.

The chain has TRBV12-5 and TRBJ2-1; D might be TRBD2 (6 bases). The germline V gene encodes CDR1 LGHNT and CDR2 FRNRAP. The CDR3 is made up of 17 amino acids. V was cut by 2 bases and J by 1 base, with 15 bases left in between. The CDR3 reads CASGLRASRGSYNEQFF. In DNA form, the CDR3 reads TGTGCTAGTGGTTTGAGGGCTAGCCGGGGGTCCTACAATGAGCAGTTCTTC.

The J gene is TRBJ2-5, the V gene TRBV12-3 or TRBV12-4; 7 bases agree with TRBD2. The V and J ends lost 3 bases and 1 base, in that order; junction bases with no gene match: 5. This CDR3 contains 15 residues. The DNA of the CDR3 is TGTGCCAGCAGTTTCTGGCGGGGGTTCCAAGAGACCCAGTACTTC. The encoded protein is CASSFWRGFQETQYF.

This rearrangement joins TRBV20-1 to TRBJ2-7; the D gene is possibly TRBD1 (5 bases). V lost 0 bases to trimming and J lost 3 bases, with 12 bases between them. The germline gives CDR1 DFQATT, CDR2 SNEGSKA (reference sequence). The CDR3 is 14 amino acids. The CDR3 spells CSARDVRQSYEQYF. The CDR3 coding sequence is TGCAGTGCTAGAGATGTTCGACAGAGCTACGAGCAGTACTTC.

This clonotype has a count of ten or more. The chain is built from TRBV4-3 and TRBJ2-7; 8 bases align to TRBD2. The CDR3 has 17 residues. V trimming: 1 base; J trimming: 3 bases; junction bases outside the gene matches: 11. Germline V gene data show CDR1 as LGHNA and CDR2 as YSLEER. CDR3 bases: TGCGCCAGCAGCCAAGGACCTCAGAGCGGGAGTAGCTACGAGCAGTACTTC. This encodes CASSQGPQSGSSYEQYF.

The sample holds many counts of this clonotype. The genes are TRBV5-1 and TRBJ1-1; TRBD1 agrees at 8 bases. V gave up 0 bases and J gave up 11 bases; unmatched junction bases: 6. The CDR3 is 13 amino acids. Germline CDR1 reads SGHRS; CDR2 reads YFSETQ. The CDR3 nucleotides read TGCGCCAGCAGCTTGGAGGGACAGGCCTGGGCTTTCTTT. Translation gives CASSLEGQAWAFF.

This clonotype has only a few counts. The CDR3 region has the DNA TGTGCCAGCAGCCAGGACGGGACAGGGCGGTTTACGCAGTATTTT. Translating gives CASSQDGTGRFTQYF. The V and J genes are TRBV3-1 and TRBJ2-3; TRBD1 agrees at 9 bases. Losses at the gene ends were 3 bases for V and 8 bases for J; bases not matched to a gene: 9. CDR1 and CDR2 from the germline V gene are LGHDT and YNNKEL (reference sequence). The CDR3 contains 15 residues.

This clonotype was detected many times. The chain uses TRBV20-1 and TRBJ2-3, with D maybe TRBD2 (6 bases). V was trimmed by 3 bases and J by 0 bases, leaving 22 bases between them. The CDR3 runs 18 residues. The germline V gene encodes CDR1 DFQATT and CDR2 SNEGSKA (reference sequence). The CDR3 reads CSARAGRGSWWSTDTQYF. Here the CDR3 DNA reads TGCAGTGCTAGGGCGGGGCGTGGTTCTTGGTGGAGCACAGATACGCAGTATTTT.

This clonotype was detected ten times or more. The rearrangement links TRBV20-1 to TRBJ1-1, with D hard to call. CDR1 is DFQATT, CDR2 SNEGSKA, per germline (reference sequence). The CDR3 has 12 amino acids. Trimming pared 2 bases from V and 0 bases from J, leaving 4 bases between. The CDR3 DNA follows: TGCAGTGCTAGACGCATGAACACTGAAGCTTTCTTT. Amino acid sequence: CSARRMNTEAFF.

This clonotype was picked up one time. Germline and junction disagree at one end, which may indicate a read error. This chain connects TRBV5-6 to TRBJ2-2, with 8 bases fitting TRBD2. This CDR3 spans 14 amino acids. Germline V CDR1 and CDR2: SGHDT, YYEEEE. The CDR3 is CASSFFRLSGELVF. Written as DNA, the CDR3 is TGTGCCAGCAGCTTCTTCAGGCTTAGCGGGGAGCTGGTTTTT.

The CDR3 coding sequence is TGTGCCAGCAGCTATCTAGCGGGAGCCCCCCAAGAGACCCAGTACTTC. Translated: CASSYLAGAPQETQYF. J is TRBJ2-5 and V is TRBV7-2; TRBD2 matches at 10 bases. Germline CDR1 and CDR2: SGHTA and FQGNSA. This CDR3 comprises 16 residues. J was trimmed by 1 base and V by 4 bases; bases with no gene match: 6.

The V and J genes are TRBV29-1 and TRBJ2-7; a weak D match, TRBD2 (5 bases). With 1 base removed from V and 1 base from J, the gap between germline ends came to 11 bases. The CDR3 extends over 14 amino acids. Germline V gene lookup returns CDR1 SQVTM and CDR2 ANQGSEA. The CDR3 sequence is CSVEGDRGSYEQYF. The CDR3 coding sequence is TGCAGCGTTGAAGGTGATCGGGGTTCCTACGAGCAGTACTTC.

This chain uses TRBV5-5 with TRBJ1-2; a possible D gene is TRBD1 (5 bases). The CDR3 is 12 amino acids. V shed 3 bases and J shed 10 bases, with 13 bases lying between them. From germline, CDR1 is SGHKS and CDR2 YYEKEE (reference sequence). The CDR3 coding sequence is TGTGCCAGCAGCTCGGGACCATGGGCCTACACCTTC. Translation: CASSSGPWAYTF.

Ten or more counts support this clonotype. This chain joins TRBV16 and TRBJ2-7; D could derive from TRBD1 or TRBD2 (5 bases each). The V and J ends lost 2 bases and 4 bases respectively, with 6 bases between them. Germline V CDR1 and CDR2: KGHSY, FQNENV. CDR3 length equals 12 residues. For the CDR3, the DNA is TGTGCCAGCAGCCAAGGGGGTTACGAGCAGTACGTC. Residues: CASSQGGYEQYV.

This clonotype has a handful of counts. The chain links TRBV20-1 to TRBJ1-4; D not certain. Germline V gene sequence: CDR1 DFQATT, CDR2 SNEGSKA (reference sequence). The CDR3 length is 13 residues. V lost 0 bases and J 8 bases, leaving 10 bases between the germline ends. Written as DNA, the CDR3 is TGCAGTGCTAGAGATCCGGGCCGGGAAAAACTGTTTTTT. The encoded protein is CSARDPGREKLFF.

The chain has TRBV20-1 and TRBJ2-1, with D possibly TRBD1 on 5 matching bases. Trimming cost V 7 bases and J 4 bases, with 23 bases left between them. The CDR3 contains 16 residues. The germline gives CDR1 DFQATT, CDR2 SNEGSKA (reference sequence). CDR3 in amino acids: CSVVPTGRVKYNEQFF. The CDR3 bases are TGCAGTGTTGTGCCGACCGGCAGGGTGAAATACAATGAGCAGTTCTTC.

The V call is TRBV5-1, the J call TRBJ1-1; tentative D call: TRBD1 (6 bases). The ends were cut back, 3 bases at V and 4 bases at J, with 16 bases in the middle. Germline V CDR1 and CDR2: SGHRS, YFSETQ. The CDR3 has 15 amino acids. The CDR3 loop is CASSWGAMVVTEAFF. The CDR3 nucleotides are TGCGCCAGCAGCTGGGGGGCAATGGTGGTCACTGAAGCTTTCTTT.

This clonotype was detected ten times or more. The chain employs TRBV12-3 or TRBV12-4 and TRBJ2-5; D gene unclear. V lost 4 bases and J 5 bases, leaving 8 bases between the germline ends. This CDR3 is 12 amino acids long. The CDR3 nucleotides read TGTGCCAGCAGTTCGTCCTCCGAGACCCAGTACTTC. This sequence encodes CASSSSSETQYF.

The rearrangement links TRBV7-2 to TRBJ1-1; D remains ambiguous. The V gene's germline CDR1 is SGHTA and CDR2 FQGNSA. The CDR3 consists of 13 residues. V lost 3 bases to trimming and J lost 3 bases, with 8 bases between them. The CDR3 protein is CASSFQSYTEAFF. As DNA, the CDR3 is TGTGCCAGCAGCTTCCAGTCGTACACTGAAGCTTTCTTT. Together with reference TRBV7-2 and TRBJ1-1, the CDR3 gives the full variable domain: GAGVSQSPSNKVTEKGKDVELRCDPISGHTALYWYRQSLGQGLEFLIYFQGNSAPDKSGLPSDRFSAERTGGSVSTLTIQRTQQEDSAVYLCASSFQSYTEAFFGQGTRLTVV.

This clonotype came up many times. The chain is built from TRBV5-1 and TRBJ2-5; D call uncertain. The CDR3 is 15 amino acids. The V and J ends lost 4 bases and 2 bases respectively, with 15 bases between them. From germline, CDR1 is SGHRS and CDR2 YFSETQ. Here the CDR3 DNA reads TGCGCCAGCAGCCTCCAATCCAGGAGACAAGAGACCCAGTACTTC. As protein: CASSLQSRRQETQYF.